These 21 T cell receptor beta chains were all obtained from the same sample, sequenced in a study of shared clonotypes between healthy human individuals. Selected positively for CCR7 and CD45RO-negative, naive CD8 cells excluded terminally differentiated effector memory CD45RA+ cells. Some clones are missing from TCRdb's copy, which holds only in-frame ones; the method was immunoSEQ multiplex PCR. The data show roughly 2 million clones, approximately 94% seen once. Specimen: naive CD8+ T cells sorted from blood. The receptors were gathered from a man younger than 35 in good health.

This sequence joins TRBV7-3 and TRBJ2-3; 9 bases are shared with TRBD2. The V gene's germline CDR1 is SGHTA and CDR2 FQGTGA. CDR3 length: 16 residues. With 4 bases clipped from V and 0 bases from J, the junction kept 5 bases outside the gene matches. CDR3 sequence (DNA): TGTGCCAGCAGCTCCCGGACTAGCGACAGCACAGATACGCAGTATTTT. Translating gives CASSSRTSDSTDTQYF.

About this clone itself: The same CDR3 is also encoded by other DNA sequences in this sample. The chain employs TRBV9 and TRBJ1-2, with D perhaps matching TRBD1 (5 bases). Deletions cut 4 bases from V and 2 bases from J, with 6 bases between. CDR3 size: 12 residues. Germline-derived CDR1 and CDR2 are SGDLS and YYNGEE. Here the CDR3 DNA reads TGTGCCAGCAGCCCAGGGAACTATGGCTACACCTTC. Amino acid sequence: CASSPGNYGYTF. The whole variable domain, filled in from reference TRBV9 and TRBJ1-2, reads DSGVTQTPKHLITATGQRVTLRCSPRSGDLSVYWYQQSLDQGLQFLIQYYNGEERAKGNILERFSAQQFPDLHSELNLSSLELGDSALYFCASSPGNYGYTFGSGTRLTVV.

The rearrangement links TRBV19 to TRBJ2-7; D unclear. V was trimmed by 1 base and J by 3 bases, leaving 10 bases between them. Germline loops: CDR1 LNHDA, CDR2 SQIVND (reference sequence). The length of the CDR3 is 14 residues. This chain's CDR3 is CASSIGHVYYEQYF. DNA for the CDR3: TGTGCCAGTAGTATAGGGCACGTCTACTACGAGCAGTACTTC.

V gene TRBV6-5 combines with J gene TRBJ1-4; D unclear. V gave up 6 bases and J gave up 4 bases, with 12 bases separating them. The germline gives CDR1 MNHEY, CDR2 SVGAGI. The CDR3 totals 14 residues. Here the CDR3 DNA reads TGTGCCAGCAGAGACCCCGGAGGTAATGAAAAACTGTTTTTT. Amino acid sequence: CASRDPGGNEKLFF.

Comment on this clone: The identical CDR3 is also encoded by other nucleotide sequences in the sample. This rearrangement joins TRBV6-1 to TRBJ2-2; D uncertain. The length of the CDR3 is 11 residues. V was cut by 7 bases and J by 3 bases, with 3 bases left in between. The germline gives CDR1 MNHNS, CDR2 SASEGT. CDR3 residues: CASTHTGELFF. For the CDR3, the DNA is TGTGCCAGCACCCACACCGGGGAGCTGTTTTTT.

This CDR3 is CASTSREARTYNEQFF. The CDR3 nucleotides read TGTGCCAGCACCAGTAGGGAAGCGCGGACCTACAATGAGCAGTTCTTC. V gene TRBV7-2 combines with J gene TRBJ2-1, with D uncertain. CDR1 and CDR2 from the germline V gene are SGHTA and FQGNSA. The ends were cut back, 7 bases at V and 2 bases at J, with 18 bases in the middle. The CDR3 covers 16 residues.

In DNA form, the CDR3 reads TGTGCCAGCAGCTTTCCGGCTGCCGTGACCCAGTACTTC. Translated: CASSFPAAVTQYF. The rearrangement uses TRBV5-6 and TRBJ2-5; the D is unclear. The CDR3 runs 13 residues. The ends were cut back, 2 bases at V and 7 bases at J, with 12 bases in the middle. In germline, CDR1 is SGHDT, CDR2 YYEEEE.

The chain carries TRBV7-2 and TRBJ2-2; unclear D gene. With 5 bases removed from V and 8 bases from J, the gap between germline ends came to 12 bases. This CDR3 has 13 residues. Looked up from germline, CDR1 is SGHTA and CDR2 is FQGNSA. The CDR3 region is CASSRSLTGELFF. In nucleotides, the CDR3 is TGTGCCAGCAGCAGGTCGCTGACGGGGGAGCTGTTTTTT. The full variable domain, completed using reference TRBV7-2 and TRBJ2-2, is GAGVSQSPSNKVTEKGKDVELRCDPISGHTALYWYRQSLGQGLEFLIYFQGNSAPDKSGLPSDRFSAERTGGSVSTLTIQRTQQEDSAVYLCASSRSLTGELFFGEGSRLTVL.

This chain uses TRBV9 with TRBJ2-2; no clear D gene. Deletions cut 1 base from V and 6 bases from J, with 4 bases between. Per the germline V gene, CDR1 is SGDLS and CDR2 is YYNGEE. The CDR3 spans 12 residues. The CDR3 is CASSVLAGELFF. CDR3 coding DNA: TGTGCCAGCAGCGTATTAGCCGGGGAGCTGTTTTTT.

J is TRBJ2-1 and V is TRBV7-9; possibly TRBD1 or TRBD2 for D (5 bases each). The CDR3 loop spans 14 amino acids. Trimming left V 7 bases short and J 6 bases short, with 16 bases between. Per the germline V gene, CDR1 is SEHNR and CDR2 is FQNEAQ (reference sequence). The chain's CDR3 is CASIRGPAGNEQFF. The CDR3 nucleotides are TGTGCCAGCATCCGGGGACCTGCGGGCAATGAGCAGTTCTTC.

The chain combines TRBV19 with TRBJ1-1; perhaps TRBD1 as D (5 bases). The CDR3 is made up of 14 amino acids. Per germline, CDR1 LNHDA and CDR2 SQIVND (reference sequence). Trimming cost V 5 bases and J 8 bases, with 18 bases left between them. The CDR3, as DNA: TGTGCCAGTAGTTGGGACCTGGAGCCAGTCGAAGCTTTCTTT. As protein: CASSWDLEPVEAFF.

Here the CDR3 reads CASSTGLAGVEDTQYF. The CDR3 bases are TGTGCCAGCAGCACCGGACTAGCGGGAGTAGAAGATACGCAGTATTTT. The V call is TRBV7-2, the J call TRBJ2-3; 13 bases align to TRBD2. The V segment lost 5 bases and the J segment 5 bases; nucleotides outside the gene matches: 7. Germline values: CDR1 SGHTA, CDR2 FQGNSA. The CDR3 runs to 16 residues.

The chain joins TRBV19 to TRBJ2-5; 8 nucleotides align to TRBD2. Germline-derived CDR1 and CDR2 are LNHDA and SQIVND (reference sequence). This CDR3 has 15 residues. Trimming cost V 3 bases and J 5 bases; bases outside gene matches: 8. CDR3 in DNA: TGTGCCAGTAGTATCTCAGGACTAGCATGGGAGACCCAGTACTTC. Translation gives CASSISGLAWETQYF.

This clone was detected once. This rearrangement joins TRBV5-6 to TRBJ2-2; the D call may be TRBD1 or TRBD2 (5 bases each). The CDR3 runs to 16 residues. The V gene's germline CDR1 is SGHDT and CDR2 YYEEEE. Trimming cost V 4 bases and J 3 bases, with 16 bases left between them. The CDR3 loop is CASSPPGAEDTGELFF. CDR3 bases: TGTGCCAGCAGCCCACCCGGGGCAGAGGACACCGGGGAGCTGTTTTTT.

V and J are TRBV6-1 and TRBJ2-7; D may be TRBD1 (5 bases). Trimming removed 0 bases at V and 0 bases at J, with 9 bases between. Germline CDR1 is MNHNS and CDR2 is SASEGT. The CDR3 spans 15 residues. CDR3 residues: CASSEAQASSYEQYF. The CDR3 DNA reads as TGTGCCAGCAGTGAAGCACAGGCAAGCTCCTACGAGCAGTACTTC.

This clone was counted once. The genes are TRBV14 and TRBJ2-3, with D tentatively TRBD1 (6 bases). CDR1 and CDR2 (germline): SGHDN, FVKESK. V dropped 1 base and J dropped 2 bases, with 13 bases sitting between them. This CDR3 region has 16 residues. The CDR3 DNA is TGTGCCAGCAGCCAAGGAACAGGGTTTTTCACAGATACGCAGTATTTT. Encoded protein: CASSQGTGFFTDTQYF.

This clone has a single count. V usage is TRBV4-1 and J usage is TRBJ1-5, with a possible D match to TRBD1 (5 bases). With 8 bases removed from V and 6 bases from J, the gap between germline ends came to 14 bases. CDR1 is MGHRA and CDR2 is YSYEKL in the germline V gene. CDR3 length: 13 amino acids. The CDR3 DNA is TGCGCCAGCTCTCACCCCGGGGGTCAGCCCCAGCATTTT. This translates into CASSHPGGQPQHF.

The chain carries TRBV6-6 and TRBJ1-2; unclear D gene. There are 14 residues in the CDR3. The ends were cut back, 7 bases at V and 6 bases at J, with 18 bases in the middle. CDR1 and CDR2 (germline): MNHNY, SVGAGI (reference sequence). The CDR3 region has the DNA TGTGCCAGCACCCAATCTTTGCGGTTTGATGGCTACACCTTC. Translated: CASTQSLRFDGYTF.

The gene calls are TRBV10-3 and TRBJ2-1; the match to TRBD2 covers 9 bases. Losses at the gene ends were 3 bases for V and 9 bases for J; bases not matched to a gene: 9. The CDR3 is 15 amino acids. CDR1 is ENHRY and CDR2 is SYGVKD in the germline V gene. The CDR3 reads CAISDVYLAGIEQFF. Written as DNA, the CDR3 is TGTGCCATCAGTGATGTTTATCTAGCGGGGATTGAGCAGTTCTTC.

The chain carries TRBV4-1 and TRBJ2-3, with D perhaps matching TRBD2 (6 bases). Germline V lookup: CDR1 MGHRA, CDR2 YSYEKL. This CDR3 region has 15 residues. V lost 3 bases and J lost 2, with 12 bases in between. The CDR3 here is CASSQIAEITDTQYF. The CDR3 coding sequence is TGCGCCAGCAGCCAGATAGCGGAGATCACAGATACGCAGTATTTT.

This clone has just one count. This rearrangement joins TRBV4-1 to TRBJ2-7, with TRBD2 matching 7 bases. The CDR3 runs 13 residues. The V gene's germline CDR1 is MGHRA and CDR2 YSYEKL. V dropped 6 bases and J dropped 6; count of bases not matched to a gene: 8. CDR3 in amino acids: CASSPGLGPEQYF. DNA for the CDR3: TGCGCCAGCAGTCCCGGACTAGGACCCGAGCAGTACTTC.